These 28 T cell receptor beta chains were all obtained from the same sample, sequenced in a study of PD-L1 blockade in urothelial cancer. The assay was immunoSEQ multiplex PCR, and TCRdb's table has in-frame clones only and misses some. The sample has 50,000 or so clones; about 80% are singletons. Sequencing used PBMCs, obtained around atezolizumab (anti-PD-L1) treatment. These receptor sequences come from a man aged 40-49 years with urothelial cancer.

This rearrangement joins TRBV19 to TRBJ2-2; TRBD2 matches at 9 bases. Trimming took 7 bases from V and 4 from J; bases not matched to a gene: 7. The CDR3 is made up of 15 amino acids. Germline CDR1 reads LNHDA; CDR2 reads SQIVND (reference sequence). The CDR3 bases are TGTGCCAGTACCCTAGCGGGGAGCGGCACCGGGGAGCTGTTTTTT. Amino acids: CASTLAGSGTGELFF.

The rearrangement uses TRBV21-1 and TRBJ2-1; the table's D call, TRBD2, has no DNA check behind it. TRBV21-1 is a recognized pseudogene. This CDR3 spans 13 amino acids. CDR3: CASRRRSYNEQFF. CDR3 nucleotides: TGTGCCAGCAGGAGGCGTTCCTACAATGAGCAGTTCTTC.

V is TRBV16 and J is TRBJ2-3, with TRBD1 matching over 9 bases. The germline V gene has CDR1 KGHSY and CDR2 FQNENV. With 1 base clipped from V and 6 bases from J, the junction kept 14 bases outside the gene matches. The CDR3 is 18 amino acids. The CDR3 coding sequence is TGTGCCAGCAGCCAATTGCGGACCGGGACAGGGAGCTCGGATACGCAGTATTTT. It translates to CASSQLRTGTGSSDTQYF.

V and J are TRBV5-6 and TRBJ2-7, with D maybe TRBD2 (5 bases). The CDR3 totals 12 residues. Germline V gene sequence: CDR1 SGHDT, CDR2 YYEEEE. V was pared by 5 bases and J by 5 bases, with 11 bases between. The CDR3: CASREGGNEQYF. As DNA, the CDR3 is TGTGCCAGCAGAGAGGGCGGAAACGAGCAGTACTTC.

This rearrangement joins TRBV9 to TRBJ1-2; D is ambiguous. V was clipped by 2 bases and J by 4 bases, with 6 bases between them. Germline CDR1 SGDLS, CDR2 YYNGEE. The CDR3 is made up of 12 amino acids. DNA for the CDR3: TGTGCCAGCAGCGTGGGAGTCTATGGCTACACCTTC. Protein: CASSVGVYGYTF.

This rearrangement joins TRBV6-5 to TRBJ1-1, with D perhaps matching TRBD1 (5 bases). Per the germline V gene, CDR1 is MNHEY and CDR2 is SVGAGI. Between the trimmed V and J ends, which lost 4 bases and 5 bases, there was a span of 14 bases. The CDR3 sequence is 14 residues long. The CDR3, as DNA: TGTGCCAGCAGTTTTCCTGGGGGGAGGACTGAAGCTTTCTTT. Translating gives CASSFPGGRTEAFF.

V usage is TRBV6-5 and J usage is TRBJ2-3; tentatively, D is TRBD2 (6 bases). Germline CDR1 and CDR2: MNHEY and SVGAGI. The germline V and J ends were trimmed by 6 bases and 6 bases, with 19 bases remaining between them. This CDR3 has 15 residues. CDR3 bases: TGTGCCAGCAGCCCCGAGGAGGGCCTAGACGATACGCAGTATTTT. Translating it yields CASSPEEGLDDTQYF.

The gene calls are TRBV19 and TRBJ1-5, with a tentative D call TRBD1 (6 bases). Germline loops: CDR1 LNHDA, CDR2 SQIVND (reference sequence). The CDR3 is 15 residues long. Trimming pared 3 bases from V and 3 bases from J, leaving 12 bases between. The CDR3 region has the DNA TGTGCCAGTAGTATGGGGGACATGTACAATCAGCCCCAGCATTTT. Amino acids: CASSMGDMYNQPQHF. The full variable domain, completed using reference TRBV19 and TRBJ1-5, is DGGITQSPKYLFRKEGQNVTLSCEQNLNHDAMYWYRQDPGQGLRLIYYSQIVNDFQKGDIAEGYSVSREKKESFPLTVTSAQKNPTAFYLCASSMGDMYNQPQHFGDGTRLSIL.

This chain links TRBV7-2 with TRBJ2-1, with no clear D. CDR3 length equals 12 residues. From germline, CDR1 is SGHTA and CDR2 FQGNSA. The V end was cut by 5 bases, the J end by 4 bases, with 6 bases between. CDR3 DNA sequence: TGTGCCAGCAGCAAACAGTACAATGAGCAGTTCTTC. This sequence encodes CASSKQYNEQFF.

V usage is TRBV5-4 and J usage is TRBJ2-1; TRBD1 matches at 10 bases. This CDR3 spans 16 amino acids. The trim removed 4 bases at V and 0 bases at J, leaving 4 bases unmatched. Germline CDR1 SGHNT, CDR2 YYREEE (reference sequence). CDR3 residues: CASSLRTGGSYNEQFF. The CDR3 DNA follows: TGTGCCAGCAGCCTACGGACAGGGGGCTCCTACAATGAGCAGTTCTTC.

This rearrangement joins TRBV28 to TRBJ1-5; 9 bases fit TRBD1. V lost 2 bases and J lost 6; bases outside the gene matches: 5. Germline assignment: CDR1 MDHEN and CDR2 SYDVKM. There are 15 residues in the CDR3. CDR3 in DNA: TGTGCCAGCAGTTTAACAGGGGGCGCGGGTCAGCCCCAGCATTTT. Translated: CASSLTGGAGQPQHF. Filled out from reference TRBV28 and TRBJ1-5, the complete variable domain reads DVKVTQSSRYLVKRTGEKVFLECVQDMDHENMFWYRQDPGLGLRLIYFSYDVKMKEKGDIPEGYSVSREKKERFSLILESASTNQTSMYLCASSLTGGAGQPQHFGDGTRLSIL.

The rearrangement joins TRBV27 to TRBJ2-7; TRBD1 matches at 8 bases. This CDR3 is 15 amino acids long. Germline V gene data show CDR1 as MNHEY and CDR2 as SMNVEV (reference sequence). Trimming at V came to 5 bases and at J to 3 bases, leaving 9 bases not matched to a gene. DNA for the CDR3: TGTGCCAGCAGTCCCCGGACAGGGATGGTCTACGAGCAGTACTTC. This encodes CASSPRTGMVYEQYF.

The rearrangement links TRBV5-1 to TRBJ2-7, with a weak D call TRBD2 (5 bases). Trimming pared 0 bases from V and 6 bases from J, leaving 16 bases between. This CDR3 is 15 amino acids long. The germline V gene has CDR1 SGHRS and CDR2 YFSETQ. Here the CDR3 DNA reads TGCGCCAGCAGCTTGGCCGGAGGCAACAGCGCCGAGCAGTACTTC. Its translation: CASSLAGGNSAEQYF.

The chain couples TRBV19 to TRBJ2-1; the D is unclear. The length of the CDR3 is 15 residues. The germline gives CDR1 LNHDA, CDR2 SQIVND (reference sequence). V lost 7 bases and J 0 bases, leaving 13 bases between the germline ends. CDR3 bases: TGTGCCAGTATAGCTCCAGCGCCCTCCTACAATGAGCAGTTCTTC. It specifies CASIAPAPSYNEQFF.

The chain links TRBV7-9 to TRBJ2-1; 9 bases are shared with TRBD2. Germline trimming cut 3 bases from V and 6 bases from J; bases unmatched to any gene: 6. Per the germline V gene, CDR1 is SEHNR and CDR2 is FQNEAQ (reference sequence). The length of the CDR3 is 15 residues. Written as DNA, the CDR3 is TGTGCCAGCAGCTTTATCCAGCGGGAGGCCAATGAGCAGTTCTTC. This translates into CASSFIQREANEQFF.

V is TRBV19 and J is TRBJ2-4; 10 nucleotides line up with TRBD2. The CDR3 totals 14 residues. Germline V gene data show CDR1 as LNHDA and CDR2 as SQIVND (reference sequence). V trimming: 5 bases; J trimming: 7 bases; junction bases outside the gene matches: 5. In nucleotides, the CDR3 is TGTGCCAGTAGTGTACCGGGACTAGCGAACATTCAGTACTTC. Protein: CASSVPGLANIQYF.

The J gene is TRBJ1-1, the V gene TRBV4-1; D is perhaps TRBD1 (5 bases). Trimming stripped 4 bases from V and 5 bases from J, with 17 bases between. CDR3 length: 15 residues. Per germline, CDR1 MGHRA and CDR2 YSYEKL. CDR3 loop: CASSRTRGGFTEAFF. CDR3 nucleotide sequence: TGCGCCAGCAGCCGAACACGGGGGGGGTTTACTGAAGCTTTCTTT.

This clone was counted once. This chain links TRBV18 with TRBJ2-3; D is undetermined. With 3 bases removed from V and 0 bases from J, the gap between germline ends came to 10 bases. The CDR3 is made up of 15 amino acids. Germline V gene data show CDR1 as KGHSH and CDR2 as LQKENI. The CDR3 loop reads CASSPTRSSTDTQYF. CDR3 DNA: TGTGCCAGCTCACCGACACGTTCTAGCACAGATACGCAGTATTTT.

The V call is TRBV5-3, the J call TRBJ1-4; D gene ambiguous. TRBV5-3 has ORF status, its function being uncertain. The CDR3 is 16 amino acids. Deletions cut 4 bases from V and 3 bases from J, with 16 bases between. The CDR3 DNA sequence: TGTGCCAGAAGCCATCCCTCTCAGCAGGCTAATGAAAAACTGTTTTTT. Amino acid sequence: CARSHPSQQANEKLFF.

This clone was counted once. The chain recombines TRBV28 with TRBJ2-7; TRBD2 is a possible D gene (6 bases). V was clipped by 3 bases and J by 5 bases, with 14 bases between them. Germline V gives CDR1 MDHEN, CDR2 SYDVKM. The CDR3 consists of 14 residues. The CDR3 loop reads CASSFQVGGDEQYF. The CDR3 nucleotides read TGTGCCAGCAGTTTCCAGGTAGGAGGGGACGAGCAGTACTTC.

This clone was picked up one time. This CDR3 is CASSSSTGTTEAFF. CDR3 coding DNA: TGTGCCAGCAGTTCATCGACAGGGACCACTGAAGCTTTCTTT. The rearrangement uses TRBV28 and TRBJ1-1; 7 bases line up with TRBD1. V lost 4 bases and J lost 4; bases outside the gene matches: 6. Germline loops: CDR1 MDHEN, CDR2 SYDVKM. This CDR3 spans 14 amino acids. Based on the CDR3 plus reference TRBV28 and TRBJ1-1, the full variable domain is DVKVTQSSRYLVKRTGEKVFLECVQDMDHENMFWYRQDPGLGLRLIYFSYDVKMKEKGDIPEGYSVSREKKERFSLILESASTNQTSMYLCASSSSTGTTEAFFGQGTRLTVV.

This chain uses TRBV6-5 with TRBJ2-7, with 11 nucleotides matching TRBD2. The CDR3 has 15 amino acids. The V gene end was trimmed by 6 bases and the J gene end by 5 bases; junction bases not matched to a gene: 9. Germline V gene sequence: CDR1 MNHEY, CDR2 SVGAGI. The CDR3: CASRGVAGGNNEQYF. Written as DNA, the CDR3 is TGTGCCAGCAGGGGAGTAGCGGGAGGGAACAACGAGCAGTACTTC.

The chain links TRBV13 to TRBJ2-1; 7 positions match TRBD2. This CDR3 is built from 17 residues. From germline, CDR1 is PRHDT and CDR2 FYEKMQ (reference sequence). V was clipped by 5 bases and J by 0 bases; unmatched bases: 10. CDR3 in DNA: TGTGCCAGCAGCCCCCCCCTAGCGGCAAGCTCCTACAATGAGCAGTTCTTC. This codes for CASSPPLAASSYNEQFF.

J is TRBJ1-5 and V is TRBV28, with a weak D call TRBD1 (5 bases). The V end lost 6 bases, the J end lost 1 base, and 16 bases lay between the germline ends. The germline gives CDR1 MDHEN, CDR2 SYDVKM. The CDR3 runs 16 residues. The CDR3 DNA reads as TGTGCCAGCAGCCGAGATCGCCAGGGAAGCAATCAGCCCCAGCATTTT. This translates into CASSRDRQGSNQPQHF.

The chain links TRBV7-2 to TRBJ2-1, with TRBD2 identical over 14 bases. CDR1 is SGHTA, CDR2 FQGNSA, per germline. CDR3 size: 15 residues. Losses at the gene ends were 4 bases for V and 9 bases for J; bases not matched to a gene: 5. The CDR3 DNA reads as TGTGCCAGCAGCTATAGACTAGCGGGAGGGACTGAGCAGTTCTTC. This encodes CASSYRLAGGTEQFF.

The chain has TRBV28 and TRBJ2-6; weak D call: TRBD2 (7 bases). The CDR3 is 14 amino acids. CDR1 and CDR2 from the germline V gene are MDHEN and SYDVKM. CDR3 DNA: TGTGTATCGGCGAGGGGGGGTGGGGCCAACGTCCTGACTTTC. It encodes CVSARGGGANVLTF.

The chain joins TRBV28 to TRBJ1-1, with a tentative D call TRBD1 (6 bases). Trimming left V 7 bases short and J 1 base short, with 13 bases between. The CDR3 has 14 amino acids. Germline V lookup: CDR1 MDHEN, CDR2 SYDVKM. CDR3 protein: CASTVGGANTEAFF. CDR3 coding DNA: TGTGCCAGCACCGTAGGGGGGGCGAACACTGAAGCTTTCTTT.

The V call is TRBV7-9, the J call TRBJ1-1; TRBD1 might be the D (6 bases). Trimming left V 5 bases short and J 7 bases short, with 17 bases between. Germline V gene sequence: CDR1 SEHNR, CDR2 FQNEAQ (reference sequence). This CDR3 contains 14 residues. The CDR3 reads CASSPTRGAGEAFF. CDR3 DNA sequence: TGTGCCAGCAGCCCCACCCGGGGGGCAGGTGAAGCTTTCTTT.